The present T cell receptor (beta chain) was sequenced within a study of blood T cell repertoires in COVID-19 (dated by TCRdb to 2018 to 2021). General notes on the study: Collaborator samples came from the United States, Italy and Spain and covered acute and convalescent phases of COVID-19. Where available, HLA class I and class II types were obtained from metadata supplied by the sample provider rather than from assay-based typing. The repertoires were released in a freely available public database intended as a resource for research on the immune response to SARS-CoV-2. Deeply sampled blood TCRbeta repertoires from subjects exposed to, actively infected with, or recovered from COVID-19 were included in the dataset. The samples were drawn from the first 160 participants of the ongoing ImmuneRACE study and from 1,254 subjects provided by 6 global collaborators. Nearly every sample came with metadata listing a de-identified subject ID, COVID-19 status, age in years and sex. The prospective study material was composed of cDNA or gDNA derived from T cells, B-cell-depleted T cells, or PBMCs.

The germline V and J ends show losses of 7 bases and 0 bases respectively, and no gene match explains 11 bases of the junction. Looking up the germline V gene yields CDR1 SNHLY and CDR2 FYNNEI. Taken from cysteine to phenylalanine, the CDR3 has 17 residues. Only the CDR3 region is kept as DNA, spanning 51 bases read in frame from base 1. What the research found in general, with its limitations: The quantity of clinical and demographic metadata differed by source and by participant and was supplied without curation.

TCRbeta CDR3 regions were amplified from genomic DNA using the immunoSEQ Assay, a bias-controlled multiplex PCR. Processing in the source paper ran as follows. The number of nucleated cells in each sample was estimated by amplification of reference gene primers within the assay. To quantify the absolute abundance of each unique TCRbeta CDR3 rearrangement, sequence reads were collapsed and filtered. For each sample, productive Simpson clonality was calculated as the square root of Simpson's diversity index across productive rearrangements. This immuneACCESS table, as held by TCRdb, lists in-frame sequences with V and J called but not all clones. Of the missing ones, under half trace to an unresolved V gene in checked studies; the others have no known cause. D and trimming come from the DNA, and the V and J calls and clone size come from that table. The sample contains 95,000 to 150,000 clones, over 55% of them found a single time. The ten largest clones take up approximately 2% of the sample.

This clone came up once. It has no known antigen specificity. Per-nucleotide qualities are absent, and no much larger clonotype sits a single base away. Each collaborating institution followed its own protocols to collect whole blood in K2EDTA tubes. Collaborator samples were shipped for TCRbeta analysis as frozen whole blood, isolated PBMCs, or DNA extracted from either sample type. The rearrangement combines TRBV2 with TRBJ1-3, with 8 bases matching TRBD1. Sequenced sample: peripheral blood. This clonotype originated in a woman in her sixties or seventies with acute or convalescent COVID-19. The CDR3 in this case is CASTERRGPSSGNTIYF. Here is the DNA: TGTGCCAGCACCGAGCGCAGGGGGCCGAGCTCTGGAAACACCATATATTTT.